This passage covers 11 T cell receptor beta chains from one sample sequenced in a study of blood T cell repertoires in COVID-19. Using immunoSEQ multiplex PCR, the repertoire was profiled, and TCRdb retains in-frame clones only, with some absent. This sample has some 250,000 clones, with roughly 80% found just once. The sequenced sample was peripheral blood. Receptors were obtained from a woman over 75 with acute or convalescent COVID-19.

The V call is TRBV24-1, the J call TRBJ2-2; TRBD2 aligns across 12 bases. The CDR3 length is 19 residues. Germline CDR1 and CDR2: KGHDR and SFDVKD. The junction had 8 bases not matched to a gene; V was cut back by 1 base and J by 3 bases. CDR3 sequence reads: CATSDLRLAGESDTGELFF. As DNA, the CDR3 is TGTGCCACCAGTGATTTAAGACTAGCGGGAGAGTCCGACACCGGGGAGCTGTTTTTT.

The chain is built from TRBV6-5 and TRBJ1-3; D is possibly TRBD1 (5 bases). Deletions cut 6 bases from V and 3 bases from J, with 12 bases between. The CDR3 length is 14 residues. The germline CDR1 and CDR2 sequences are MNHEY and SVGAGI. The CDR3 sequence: CASSQSGVGNTIYF. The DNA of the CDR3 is TGTGCCAGCAGCCAGTCGGGGGTTGGAAACACCATATATTTT.

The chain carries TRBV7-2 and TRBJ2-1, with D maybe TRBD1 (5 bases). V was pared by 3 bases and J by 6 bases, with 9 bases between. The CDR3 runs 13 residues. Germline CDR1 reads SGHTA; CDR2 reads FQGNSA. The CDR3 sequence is CASSFQGSNEQFF. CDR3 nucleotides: TGTGCCAGCAGCTTCCAGGGCAGCAATGAGCAGTTCTTC.

In DNA form, the CDR3 reads TGTGCCAGCAGTGCTTTCATACTTGCAACTAATGAAAAACTGTTTTTT. Its translation is CASSAFILATNEKLFF. The chain is built from TRBV6-2 or TRBV6-3 and TRBJ1-4; D remains ambiguous. In germline, CDR1 is MNHEY, CDR2 SVGEGT. The ends were cut back, 5 bases at V and 0 bases at J, with 13 bases in the middle. The CDR3 has 16 amino acids.

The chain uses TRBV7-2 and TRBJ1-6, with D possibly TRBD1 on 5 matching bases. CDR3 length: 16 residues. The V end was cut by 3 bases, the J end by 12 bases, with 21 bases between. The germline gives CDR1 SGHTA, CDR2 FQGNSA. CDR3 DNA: TGTGCCAGCAGCTTTCCTTTGGGTTCGGGGGTGGAACCCCTCCACTTT. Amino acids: CASSFPLGSGVEPLHF.

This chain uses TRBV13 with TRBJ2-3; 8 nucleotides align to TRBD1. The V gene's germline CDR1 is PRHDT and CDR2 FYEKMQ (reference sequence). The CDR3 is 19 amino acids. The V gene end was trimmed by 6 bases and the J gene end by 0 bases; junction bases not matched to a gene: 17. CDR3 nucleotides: TGTGCCAGCAGTCTCGGGACAGGCGCCGTGGCCTCTAGCACAGATACGCAGTATTTT. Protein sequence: CASSLGTGAVASSTDTQYF.

Written as DNA, the CDR3 is TGTGCCAGCAGCCCTCAAAAGCCCTGGGGCCTACACACCGGGGAGCTGTTTTTT. This translates into CASSPQKPWGLHTGELFF. The gene calls are TRBV7-2 and TRBJ2-2, with D tentatively TRBD1 (5 bases). Trimming left V 5 bases short and J 3 bases short, with 22 bases between. The CDR3 covers 18 residues. Germline lookup yields CDR1 SGHTA and CDR2 FQGNSA. The full variable domain, rest sourced from reference TRBV7-2 and TRBJ2-2, is GAGVSQSPSNKVTEKGKDVELRCDPISGHTALYWYRQSLGQGLEFLIYFQGNSAPDKSGLPSDRFSAERTGGSVSTLTIQRTQQEDSAVYLCASSPQKPWGLHTGELFFGEGSRLTVL.

The CDR3 DNA is TGTGCCAGCATCGTTGTTTCAGGGGGCACCGGGGAGCTGTTTTTT. It is translated as CASIVVSGGTGELFF. The V and J genes are TRBV5-5 and TRBJ2-2; TRBD1 aligns across 7 bases. The CDR3 contains 15 residues. Germline V lookup: CDR1 SGHKS, CDR2 YYEKEE (reference sequence). Unmatched junction bases numbered 9, after V lost 6 bases and J lost 4 bases.

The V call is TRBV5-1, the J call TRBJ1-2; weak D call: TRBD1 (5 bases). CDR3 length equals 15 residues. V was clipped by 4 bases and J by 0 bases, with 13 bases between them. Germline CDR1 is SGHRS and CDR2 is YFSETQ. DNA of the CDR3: TGCGCCAGCAGCGCCGGGGGATCCGCTAACTATGGCTACACCTTC. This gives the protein CASSAGGSANYGYTF.

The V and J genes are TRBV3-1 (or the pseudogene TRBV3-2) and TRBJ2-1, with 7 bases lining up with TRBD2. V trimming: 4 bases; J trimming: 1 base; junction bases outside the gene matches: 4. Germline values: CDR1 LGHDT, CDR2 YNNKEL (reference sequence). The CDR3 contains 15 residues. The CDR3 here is CASSPSGTSYNEQFF. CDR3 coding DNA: TGTGCCAGCAGCCCCAGCGGGACTTCCTACAATGAGCAGTTCTTC.

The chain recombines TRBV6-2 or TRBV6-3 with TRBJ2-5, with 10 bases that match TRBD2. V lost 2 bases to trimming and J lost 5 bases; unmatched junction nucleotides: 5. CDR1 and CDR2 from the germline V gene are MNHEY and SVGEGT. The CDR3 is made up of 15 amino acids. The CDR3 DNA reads TGTGCCAGCAGTTACGGTACTAGCGGGAAGGAGACCCAGTACTTC. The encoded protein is CASSYGTSGKETQYF.